The rows below give T cell receptor beta chains drawn from one sample of a study of blood T cell repertoires in COVID-19. Data came from immunoSEQ multiplex PCR; TCRdb stores just in-frame clones and leaves some out. The data show about 220,000 clones, 86% seen once. The sequencing input was PBMCs or T cells enriched from blood (not recorded which). The receptors were sampled from a woman aged 40 to 50 with acute COVID-19. The CDR3 runs from the conserved cysteine through the conserved F or W. The D gene is left open where the match is weak. Clone size appears in some rows only: once, few, many, or a class for an expanded clone.

j_gene: TRBJ2-3
d_gene: TRBD1
v_gene: TRBV9
abundance: .
CDR3aa: CASSGGTGGVGTDTQYF
CDR3nt: TGTGCCAGCAGCGGAGGGACAGGGGGAGTCGGCACAGATACGCAGTATTTT

j_gene: TRBJ1-4
d_gene: .
v_gene: TRBV7-2
abundance: once
CDR3aa: CASSSPEQQNEKLFF
CDR3nt: TGTGCCAGCAGCTCCCCGGAACAGCAGAATGAAAAACTGTTTTTT

j_gene: TRBJ2-7
d_gene: .
v_gene: TRBV10-3
abundance: .
CDR3aa: CAISGRTETYEQYF
CDR3nt: TGTGCCATCAGTGGCAGGACAGAGACCTACGAGCAGTACTTC

j_gene: TRBJ1-2
d_gene: .
v_gene: TRBV13
abundance: .
CDR3aa: CASSLEDSFYGYTF
CDR3nt: TGTGCCAGCAGCTTAGAGGACAGCTTCTATGGCTACACCTTC

j_gene: TRBJ2-1
d_gene: TRBD2
v_gene: TRBV6-5
abundance: .
CDR3aa: CASRAGSNYNEQFF
CDR3nt: TGTGCCAGCAGAGCGGGGTCAAACTACAATGAGCAGTTCTTC

j_gene: TRBJ2-6
d_gene: .
v_gene: TRBV7-7
abundance: .
CDR3aa: CASSLGQAGANVLTF
CDR3nt: TGTGCCAGCAGCTTAGGACAGGCTGGGGCCAACGTCCTGACTTTC

j_gene: TRBJ1-1
d_gene: TRBD1
v_gene: TRBV5-6
abundance: .
CDR3aa: CASSGGQGMGLNTEAFF
CDR3nt: TGTGCCAGCAGCGGGGGACAGGGTATGGGATTGAACACTGAAGCTTTCTTT

j_gene: TRBJ1-2
d_gene: .
v_gene: TRBV4-2
abundance: once
CDR3aa: CASSEQDYGYTF
CDR3nt: TGTGCCAGCAGCGAACAGGATTATGGCTACACCTTC

j_gene: TRBJ1-2
d_gene: .
v_gene: TRBV5-6
abundance: few
CDR3aa: CASSYGNNDRGYTF
CDR3nt: TGTGCCAGCAGCTATGGTAACAACGACAGGGGCTACACCTTC

j_gene: TRBJ2-7
d_gene: .
v_gene: TRBV7-2
abundance: .
CDR3aa: CASSATETGKTYEQYF
CDR3nt: TGTGCCAGCAGCGCCACTGAGACAGGAAAAACCTACGAGCAGTACTTC

j_gene: TRBJ2-3
d_gene: TRBD2
v_gene: TRBV3-1/TRBV3-2
abundance: .
CDR3aa: CASSQNPGGGDTQYF
CDR3nt: TGTGCCAGCAGCCAAAACCCCGGCGGGGGGGATACGCAGTATTTT

j_gene: TRBJ1-1
d_gene: TRBD1
v_gene: TRBV11-2
abundance: .
CDR3aa: CASSSRTGASNTEAFF
CDR3nt: TGTGCCAGCAGCTCTCGTACAGGGGCGAGTAACACTGAAGCTTTCTTT

j_gene: TRBJ1-2
d_gene: TRBD1
v_gene: TRBV18
abundance: .
CDR3aa: CASQGAVDGYTF
CDR3nt: TGTGCCAGCCAGGGGGCGGTGGATGGCTACACCTTC

j_gene: TRBJ1-1
d_gene: .
v_gene: TRBV19
abundance: .
CDR3aa: CASSIDRGTEAFF
CDR3nt: TGTGCCAGTAGTATAGATCGGGGCACTGAAGCTTTCTTT

j_gene: TRBJ2-1
d_gene: .
v_gene: TRBV6-5
abundance: .
CDR3aa: CASSVIQGDEQFF
CDR3nt: TGTGCCAGCAGCGTCATACAGGGCGATGAGCAGTTCTTC

j_gene: TRBJ1-3
d_gene: .
v_gene: TRBV6-1
abundance: .
CDR3aa: CASSELGLSSGNTIYF
CDR3nt: TGTGCCAGCAGTGAATTGGGACTCAGCTCTGGAAACACCATATATTTT

j_gene: TRBJ1-2
d_gene: TRBD1
v_gene: TRBV7-9
abundance: .
CDR3aa: CASSKSPGTGTGYTF
CDR3nt: TGTGCCAGCAGCAAAAGTCCCGGGACAGGGACTGGCTACACCTTC

j_gene: TRBJ1-2
d_gene: .
v_gene: TRBV5-1
abundance: .
CDR3aa: CASSFGQSYGYTF
CDR3nt: TGCGCCAGCAGCTTTGGACAGTCCTATGGCTACACCTTC

j_gene: TRBJ1-2
d_gene: TRBD1
v_gene: TRBV29-1
abundance: .
CDR3aa: CSVSKTGGAGGYTF
CDR3nt: TGCAGCGTTTCGAAGACAGGGGGCGCGGGAGGCTACACCTTC

j_gene: TRBJ2-3
d_gene: .
v_gene: TRBV21-1
abundance: .
CDR3aa: CASSPRGLRDTQYF
CDR3nt: TGTGCCAGCAGCCCTCGGGGACTACGCGATACGCAGTATTTT

j_gene: TRBJ1-2
d_gene: .
v_gene: TRBV5-6
abundance: .
CDR3aa: CASSGPRPGGGYTF
CDR3nt: TGTGCCAGCAGCGGACCTCGCCCCGGGGGAGGCTACACCTTC

j_gene: TRBJ2-5
d_gene: .
v_gene: TRBV7-9
abundance: .
CDR3aa: CASSSTPGSRSETQYF
CDR3nt: TGTGCCAGCAGCTCAACCCCAGGGTCACGATCTGAGACCCAGTACTTC

j_gene: TRBJ2-1
d_gene: TRBD1
v_gene: TRBV5-1
abundance: .
CDR3aa: CASSLGFRDREESEQFF
CDR3nt: TGCGCCAGCAGCTTGGGTTTCCGGGACAGGGAAGAAAGTGAGCAGTTCTTC

j_gene: TRBJ2-5
d_gene: TRBD1
v_gene: TRBV19
abundance: .
CDR3aa: CASQGLGETQYF
CDR3nt: TGTGCCTCACAGGGGCTGGGGGAGACCCAGTACTTC

j_gene: TRBJ1-4
d_gene: TRBD1
v_gene: TRBV4-1
abundance: .
CDR3aa: CASSQGDREEKLFF
CDR3nt: TGCGCCAGCAGCCAAGGGGACAGGGAAGAAAAACTGTTTTTT

j_gene: TRBJ1-2
d_gene: .
v_gene: TRBV29-1
abundance: .
CDR3aa: CSVPRQVGYTF
CDR3nt: TGCAGCGTTCCCAGACAGGTTGGCTACACCTTC